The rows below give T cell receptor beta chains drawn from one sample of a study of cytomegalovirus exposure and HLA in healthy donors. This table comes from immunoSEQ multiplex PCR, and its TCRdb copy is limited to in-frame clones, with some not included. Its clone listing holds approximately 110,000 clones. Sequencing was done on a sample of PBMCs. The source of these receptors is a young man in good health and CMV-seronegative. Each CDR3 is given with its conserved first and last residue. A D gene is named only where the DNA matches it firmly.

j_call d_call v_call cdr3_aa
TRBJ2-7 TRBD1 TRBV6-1 CASVTNRDRIPEQYF
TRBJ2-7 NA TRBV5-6 CASSQPEAAYEQYF
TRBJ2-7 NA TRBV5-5 CASSLVAERSYEQYF
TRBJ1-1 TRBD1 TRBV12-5 CASGLEQGITEAFF
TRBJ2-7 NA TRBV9 CASSVEEGGAYEQYF
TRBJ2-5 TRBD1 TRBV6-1 CASSEDRGKTQYF
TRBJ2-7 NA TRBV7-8 CASSFVEGRQQYF
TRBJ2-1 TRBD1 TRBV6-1 CASSLGTVSYNEQFF
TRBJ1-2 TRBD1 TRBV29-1 CSVADRGAGYTF
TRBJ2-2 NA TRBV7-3 CASSLTPRGNTGELFF
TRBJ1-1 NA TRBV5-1 CASSLDSGGTEAFF
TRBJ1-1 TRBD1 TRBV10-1 CASSDRGTGKAEAFF
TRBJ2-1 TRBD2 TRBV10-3 CAISSPGLVIGQFF
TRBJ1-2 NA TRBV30 CAWSPGGEGYTF
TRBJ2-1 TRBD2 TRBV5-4 CASSSMTSGSRNEQFF
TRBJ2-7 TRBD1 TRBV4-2 CASSQGDRGWDEQYF
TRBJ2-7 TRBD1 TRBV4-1 CASSQPGQGTYEQYF
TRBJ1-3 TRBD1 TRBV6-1 CASSLDRVTGNTIYF
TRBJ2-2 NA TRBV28 CASSLTHPVTGELFF
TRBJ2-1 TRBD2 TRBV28 CASSSTSGSSGEQFF
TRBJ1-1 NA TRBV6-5 CASSYSPGTEAFF
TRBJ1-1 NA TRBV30 CAWSPNRVRLEAFF
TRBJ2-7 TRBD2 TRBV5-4 CASSLPGLALVEQYF
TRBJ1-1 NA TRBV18 CASSLQGYTEAFF
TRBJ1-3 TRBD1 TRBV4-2 CASSQEGTASGNTIYF
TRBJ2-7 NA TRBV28 CASITGHPVSYEQYF
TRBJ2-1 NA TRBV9 CASSPTGTYYNEQFF
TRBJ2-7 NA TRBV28 CASSSPAFPPEEQYF
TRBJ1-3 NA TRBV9 CASKGGGPSGNTIYF
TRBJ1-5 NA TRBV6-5 CASGLTSSLNQPQHF
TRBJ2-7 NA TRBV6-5 CASTKRRQDSYEQYF
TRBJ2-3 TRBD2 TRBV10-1 CASSVGGATDTQYF
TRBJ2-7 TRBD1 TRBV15 CATSRVAGGNYEQYF
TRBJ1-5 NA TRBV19 CASSIQAKGNQPQHF
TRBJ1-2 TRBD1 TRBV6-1 CASNAWDRYGYTF
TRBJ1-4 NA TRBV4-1 CASSQVARSPNEKLFF
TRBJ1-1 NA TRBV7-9 CASSLDSEAFF
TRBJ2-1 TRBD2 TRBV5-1 CASRGTSAYNEQFF
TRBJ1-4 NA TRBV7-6 CASSPATNEKLFF
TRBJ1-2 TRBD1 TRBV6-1 CASSEERGRGYGYTF
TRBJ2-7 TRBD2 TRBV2 CASSPPRGGSGEQYF
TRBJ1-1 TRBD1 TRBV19 CASTMTGMNTEAFF
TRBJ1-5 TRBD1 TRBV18 CASSPPGGINQPQHF
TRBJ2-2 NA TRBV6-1 CASSESRVNGELFF
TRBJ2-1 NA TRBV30 CAWSEASLGGYNEQFF
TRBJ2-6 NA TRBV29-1 CSAGLSGANVLTF
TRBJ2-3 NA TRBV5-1 CASSYGRVSTDTQYF
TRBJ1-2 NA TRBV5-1 CASYSGGEHYGYTF
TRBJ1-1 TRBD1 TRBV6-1 CASSEVLGQGQPEAFF
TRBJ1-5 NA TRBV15 CATSPGEGRYSNQPQHF
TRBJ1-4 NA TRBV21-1 CASSNITGGVEKLFF
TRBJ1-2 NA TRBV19 CASLDKNYGYTF
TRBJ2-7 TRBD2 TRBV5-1 CASSSPSSGLHYEQYF
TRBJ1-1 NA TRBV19 CASGVGGRVNTEAFF
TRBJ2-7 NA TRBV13 CASSLGLGEQYF
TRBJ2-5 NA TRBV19 CASSIDGQETQYF
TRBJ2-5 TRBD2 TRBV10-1 CASSQPREGSIETQYF
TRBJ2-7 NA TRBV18 CASSPRQGLSEQYF